This T cell receptor beta chain emerged from a study of blood T cells in healthy people across ages. The authors ran a second PCR of roughly 6 to 12 cycles using a sample-barcoded 5' primer and a J-beta primer mix. TCRdb ran MiXCR on the 5' RACE reads and lists one entry per CDR3 protein. The repertoire holds about 2 million distinct CDR3 sequences, with around 50% as singletons. Regarding this clonotype: Its target is not known.

Study-wide results and caveats: Diversity figures derived from one million T cells were judged to underestimate the true value. Among T cells, TCR beta diversity per million cells dropped roughly linearly as age rose. Higher diversity and more naive CD4+ cells were features of long-lived donors, compared to aged donors. It was found that TCR beta diversity correlated strongly with the percentage of naive T cells.

The sequencing sample was made of blood. This sequence originates from a woman between 40 and 50 years old in good health.

The CDR3 protein is CASSPTSGYGNEQFF. In DNA, the CDR3 is TGTGCCAGCAGCCCTACTAGCGGGTACGGGAATGAGCAGTTCTTC. The V and J genes are TRBV12-3 or TRBV12-4 and TRBJ2-1; 9 bases line up with TRBD2. This CDR3 has 15 amino acids. V gave up 6 bases and J gave up 7 bases; unmatched junction bases: 10.